This T cell receptor beta chain appears in the sequencing data of a study of T cell repertoires in cytomegalovirus infection (dated by TCRdb to about 2019). A note on the overall study: Because public TCR beta signatures pointed to carriage of CMV infection together with the matching HLA type, the HLA type of each donor mattered for the analysis. The research as a whole found: The ex vivo response was dominated by HLA-C-restricted CMV-specific TCR beta clonotypes, and the single most frequent clonotype in two of eight donors was supplied by these HLA-C-restricted clonotypes. In both this cohort and an independent cohort of approximately 350 donors, the cumulative frequency of public TCR beta family members distinguished carriers of CMV infection plus the relevant HLA type.

The CDR3 sequence holds 14 residues, the cysteine and phenylalanine included. The entry retains the CDR3 DNA only, 42 bases that are in frame from base 1. In the germline V gene, CDR1 corresponds to MDHEN and CDR2 to SYDVKM. V is cut back by 8 bases and J by 5 bases, with 6 bases in the junction unmatched. This clonotype was seen only a few times. The clone's antigen remains unknown. No base-level quality is on record; no much larger clone is a single base apart. The instrument was an Illumina HiSeq 1500. TCRdb's own reprocessing of the public reads used fastp at Q25 and MiXCR and kept productive beta chains. Merged by CDR3 protein, the rows form single entries marked with the most common genes and DNA. Recorded for this sample are 200,000 to 250,000 distinct CDR3 sequences; approximately 22% of them occurred a single time. The ten most abundant clones make up about 20% of the sample.

The rearrangement combines TRBV28 with TRBJ2-3; the central 11 bases match TRBD2. This TCR came from a human donor in good health (CMV status not recorded). Some clones in this sample may be carry-over from other donors' samples. The specimen sequenced was CD8+ T cells from PBMCs. At the DNA level, the sequence is TGTGCCAGCTCAGGGACTAGCGGATTAGATACGCAGTATTTT. It encodes CASSGTSGLDTQYF. With all but the CDR3 taken from the reference TRBV28 and TRBJ2-3 genes, the full variable domain is: DVKVTQSSRYLVKRTGEKVFLECVQDMDHENMFWYRQDPGLGLRLIYFSYDVKMKEKGDIPEGYSVSREKKERFSLILESASTNQTSMYLCASSGTSGLDTQYFGPGTRLTVL.